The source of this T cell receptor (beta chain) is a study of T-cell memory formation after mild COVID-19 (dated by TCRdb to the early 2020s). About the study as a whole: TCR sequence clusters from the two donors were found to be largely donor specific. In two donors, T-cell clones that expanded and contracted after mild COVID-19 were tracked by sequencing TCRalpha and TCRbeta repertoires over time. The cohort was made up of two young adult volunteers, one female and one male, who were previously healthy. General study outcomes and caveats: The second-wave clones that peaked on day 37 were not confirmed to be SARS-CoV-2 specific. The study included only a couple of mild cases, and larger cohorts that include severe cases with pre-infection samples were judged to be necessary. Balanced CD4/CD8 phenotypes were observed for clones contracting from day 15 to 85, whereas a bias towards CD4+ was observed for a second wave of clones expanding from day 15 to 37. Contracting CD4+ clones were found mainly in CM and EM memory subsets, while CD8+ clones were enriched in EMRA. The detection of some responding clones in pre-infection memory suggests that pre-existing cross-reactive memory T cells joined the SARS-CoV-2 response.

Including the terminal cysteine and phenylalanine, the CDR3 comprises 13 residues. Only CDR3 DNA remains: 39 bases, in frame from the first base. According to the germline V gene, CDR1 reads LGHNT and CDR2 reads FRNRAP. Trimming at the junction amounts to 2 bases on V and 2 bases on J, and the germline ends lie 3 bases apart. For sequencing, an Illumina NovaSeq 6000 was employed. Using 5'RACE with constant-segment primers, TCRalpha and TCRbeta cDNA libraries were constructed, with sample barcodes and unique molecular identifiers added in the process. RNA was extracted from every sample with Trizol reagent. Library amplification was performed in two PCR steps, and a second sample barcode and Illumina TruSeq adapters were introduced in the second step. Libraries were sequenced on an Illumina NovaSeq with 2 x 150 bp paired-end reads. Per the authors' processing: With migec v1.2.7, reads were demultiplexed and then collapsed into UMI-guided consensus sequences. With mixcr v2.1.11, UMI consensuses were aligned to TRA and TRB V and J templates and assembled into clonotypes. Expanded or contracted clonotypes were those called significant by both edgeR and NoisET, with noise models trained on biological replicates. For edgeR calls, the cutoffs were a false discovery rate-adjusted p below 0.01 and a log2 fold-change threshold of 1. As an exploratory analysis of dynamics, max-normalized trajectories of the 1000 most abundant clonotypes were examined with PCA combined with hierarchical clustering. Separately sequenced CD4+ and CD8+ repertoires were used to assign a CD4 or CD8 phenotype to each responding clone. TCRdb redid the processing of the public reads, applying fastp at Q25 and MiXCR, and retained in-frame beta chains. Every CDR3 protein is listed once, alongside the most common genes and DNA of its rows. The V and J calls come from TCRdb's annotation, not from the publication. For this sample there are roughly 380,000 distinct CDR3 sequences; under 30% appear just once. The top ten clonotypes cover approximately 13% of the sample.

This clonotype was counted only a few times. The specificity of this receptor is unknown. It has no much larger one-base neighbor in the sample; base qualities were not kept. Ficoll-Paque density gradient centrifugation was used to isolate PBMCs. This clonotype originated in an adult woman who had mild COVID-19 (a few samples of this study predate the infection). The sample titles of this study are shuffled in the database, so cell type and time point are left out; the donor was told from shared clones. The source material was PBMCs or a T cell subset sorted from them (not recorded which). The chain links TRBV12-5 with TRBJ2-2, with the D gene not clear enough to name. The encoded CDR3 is CASGLYNTGELFF. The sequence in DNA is TGTGCTAGTGGTTTGTATAACACCGGGGAGCTGTTTTTT.